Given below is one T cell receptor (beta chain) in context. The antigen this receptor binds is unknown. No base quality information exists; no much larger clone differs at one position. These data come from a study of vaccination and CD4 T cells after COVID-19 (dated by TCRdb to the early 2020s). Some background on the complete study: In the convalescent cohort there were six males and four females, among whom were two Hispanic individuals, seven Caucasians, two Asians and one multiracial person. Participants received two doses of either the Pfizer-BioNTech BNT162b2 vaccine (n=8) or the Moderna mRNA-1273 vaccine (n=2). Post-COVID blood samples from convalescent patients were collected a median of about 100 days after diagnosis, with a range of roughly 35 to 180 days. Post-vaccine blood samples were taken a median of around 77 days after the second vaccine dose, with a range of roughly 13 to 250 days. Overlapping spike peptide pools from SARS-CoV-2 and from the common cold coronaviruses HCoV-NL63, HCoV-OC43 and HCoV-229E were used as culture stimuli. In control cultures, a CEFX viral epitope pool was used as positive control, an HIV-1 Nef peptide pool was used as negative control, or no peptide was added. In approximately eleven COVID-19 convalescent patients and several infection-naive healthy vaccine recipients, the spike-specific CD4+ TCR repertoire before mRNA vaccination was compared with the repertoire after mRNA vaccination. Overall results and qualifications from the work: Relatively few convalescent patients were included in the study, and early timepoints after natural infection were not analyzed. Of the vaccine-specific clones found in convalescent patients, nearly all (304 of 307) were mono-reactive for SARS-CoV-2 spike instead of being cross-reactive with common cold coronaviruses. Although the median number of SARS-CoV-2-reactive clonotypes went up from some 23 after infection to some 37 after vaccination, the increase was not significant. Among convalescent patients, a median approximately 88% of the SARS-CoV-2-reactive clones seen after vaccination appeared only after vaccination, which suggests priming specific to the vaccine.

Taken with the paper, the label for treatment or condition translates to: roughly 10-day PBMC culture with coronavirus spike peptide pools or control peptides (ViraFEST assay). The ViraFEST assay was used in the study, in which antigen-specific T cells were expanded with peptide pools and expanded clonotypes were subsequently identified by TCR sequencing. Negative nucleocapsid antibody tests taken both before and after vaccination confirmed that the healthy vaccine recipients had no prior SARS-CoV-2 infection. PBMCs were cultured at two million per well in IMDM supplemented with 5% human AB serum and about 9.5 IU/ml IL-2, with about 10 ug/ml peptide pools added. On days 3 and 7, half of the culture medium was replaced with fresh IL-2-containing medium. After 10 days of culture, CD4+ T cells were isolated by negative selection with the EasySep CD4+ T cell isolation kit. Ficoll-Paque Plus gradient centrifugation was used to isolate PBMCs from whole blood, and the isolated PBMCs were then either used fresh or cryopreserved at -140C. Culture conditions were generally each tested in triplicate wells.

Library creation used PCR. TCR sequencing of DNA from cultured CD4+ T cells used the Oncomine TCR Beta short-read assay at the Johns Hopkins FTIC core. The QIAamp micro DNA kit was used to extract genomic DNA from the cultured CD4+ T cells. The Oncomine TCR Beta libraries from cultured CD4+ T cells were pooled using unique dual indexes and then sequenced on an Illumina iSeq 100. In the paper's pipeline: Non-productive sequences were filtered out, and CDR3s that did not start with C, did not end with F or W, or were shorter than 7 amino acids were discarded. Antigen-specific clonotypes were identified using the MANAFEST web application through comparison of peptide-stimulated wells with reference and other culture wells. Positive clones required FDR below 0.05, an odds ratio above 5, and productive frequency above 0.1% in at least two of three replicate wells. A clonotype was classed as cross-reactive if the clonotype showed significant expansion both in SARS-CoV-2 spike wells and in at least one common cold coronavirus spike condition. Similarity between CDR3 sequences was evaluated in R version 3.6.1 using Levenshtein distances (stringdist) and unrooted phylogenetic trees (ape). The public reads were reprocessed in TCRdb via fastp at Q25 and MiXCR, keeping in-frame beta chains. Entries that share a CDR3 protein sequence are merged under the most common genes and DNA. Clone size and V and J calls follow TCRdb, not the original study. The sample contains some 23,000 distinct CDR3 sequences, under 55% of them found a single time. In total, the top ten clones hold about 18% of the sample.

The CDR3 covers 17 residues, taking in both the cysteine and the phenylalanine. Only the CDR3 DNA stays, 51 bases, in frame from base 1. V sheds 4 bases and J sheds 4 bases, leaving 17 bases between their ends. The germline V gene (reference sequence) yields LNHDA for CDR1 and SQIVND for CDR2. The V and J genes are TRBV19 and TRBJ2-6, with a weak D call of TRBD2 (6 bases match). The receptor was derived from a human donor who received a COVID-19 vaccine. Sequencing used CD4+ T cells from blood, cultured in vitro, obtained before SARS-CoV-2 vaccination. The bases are TGTGCCAGTAGTAGAACCTTCGGGGGTGCCGGGGCCAACGTCCTGACTTTC. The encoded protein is CASSRTFGGAGANVLTF.